This TCR beta chain was obtained from a study of blood T cell repertoires in COVID-19. For the study at large: From the United States, Italy and Spain came samples of acute and convalescent COVID-19. The analysed material was cDNA or gDNA that came from T cells, B-cell-depleted T cells, or PBMCs.

Germline V gene data show CDR1 as MGHRA and CDR2 as YSYEKL. Trimming removed 2 bases from V and 0 bases from J; junction bases left unmatched: 5. The CDR3 is 17 residues long. How the authors handled the data: Quantification of nucleated cells was approximated via reference gene primer amplification. Repertoires were generated with immunoSEQ multiplex PCR, while TCRdb's copy carries only in-frame clones and drops some. From that table come the V and J calls and clone size; the DNA was used to work out D and trimming. The sample comprises some 120,000 clones, approximately 71% of which are singletons, and 2% to 2.5% rests with the top ten.

This rearrangement joins TRBV4-1 to TRBJ1-5; 9 bases map to TRBD1. Sequencing input: peripheral blood. This clonotype was sampled from a woman aged 65 to 85 with acute or convalescent COVID-19. The CDR3 DNA reads as TGCGCCAGCAGCCAACGGACAGGGGATCATAGCAATCAGCCCCAGCATTTT. Translation: CASSQRTGDHSNQPQHF.